This T cell receptor beta chain was sequenced during a study of T cells in localized non-small cell lung cancer. Study-wide findings and caveats: Adjacent uninvolved lung had the highest clonality, suggesting focused antigen responses. Out of the top 100 tumor clones, a median roughly 58 were seen in adjacent lung. Among blood samples, higher T cell density accompanied longer overall survival. A single tumor region was sequenced, leaving heterogeneity possible.

With respect to this clone: The antigen is not known.

Only in-frame clones appear in the TCRdb table, and some are missing; sequencing was by immunoSEQ multiplex PCR. The sample shows 38,000 or so clones, 65% to 90% of them seen only once. This CDR3 is built from 14 residues. V dropped 0 bases and J dropped 7; count of bases not matched to a gene: 4. The receptor's source is a male donor at least 60 years old with stage II lung adenocarcinoma. This specimen consisted of peripheral blood mononuclear cells, obtained before any cancer treatment. V usage is TRBV23-1 and J usage is TRBJ1-1, with TRBD1 matching over 8 bases. TRBV23-1 is an ORF, with its function uncertain. CDR3 sequence: CASSQSGQALEAFF. Here the CDR3 DNA reads TGCGCCAGCAGTCAATCGGGACAGGCTCTTGAAGCTTTCTTT.